The 19 T cell receptor beta chains in this list originate from one sample, sequenced in a study of CD8 T cells in Susac syndrome. The RNA, about 0.5 to 1 ug, was put through reverse transcription using random hexamers. TCRdb reanalysed the immunoSEQ multiplex PCR reads using MiXCR and keeps one entry per CDR3 protein. The data contain around 160,000 distinct CDR3 sequences, 93% of them singletons. The specimen was CD4+ T cells from PBMCs. The origin of the receptors is a human donor in good health.

The chain joins TRBV5-1 to TRBJ2-2, with a weak D call TRBD1 (6 bases). Germline CDR1 reads SGHRS; CDR2 reads YFSETQ. The V and J ends lost 0 bases and 7 bases respectively, with 16 bases between them. CDR3 length equals 16 residues. CDR3 residues: CASSLEPGVLGGELFF. CDR3 DNA sequence: TGCGCCAGCAGCTTGGAACCAGGGGTACTGGGCGGGGAGCTGTTTTTT. The variable domain in full, completed from reference TRBV5-1 and TRBJ2-2, reads KAGVTQTPRYLIKTRGQQVTLSCSPISGHRSVSWYQQTPGQGLQFLFEYFSETQRNKGNFPGRFSGRQFSNSRSEMNVSTLELGDSALYLCASSLEPGVLGGELFFGEGSRLTVL.

This chain uses TRBV7-2 with TRBJ2-7, with TRBD1 as a possible D gene (5 bases). Germline CDR1 is SGHTA and CDR2 is FQGNSA. Trimming removed 1 base at V and 3 bases at J, with 10 bases between. The CDR3 sequence is 14 residues long. CDR3 sequence: CASSLGTGHYEQYF. The CDR3 bases are TGTGCCAGCAGCTTAGGAACAGGCCACTACGAGCAGTACTTC.

V gene TRBV27 combines with J gene TRBJ1-2; D is possibly TRBD1 (5 bases). Germline CDR1 and CDR2: MNHEY and SMNVEV (reference sequence). The V end was cut by 5 bases, the J end by 4 bases, with 11 bases between. The CDR3 covers 13 residues. CDR3 residues: CASSPIDSYGYTF. In DNA, the CDR3 is TGTGCCAGCAGTCCGATCGACAGCTATGGCTACACCTTC.

This clonotype has only one observation. This sequence joins TRBV23-1 and TRBJ1-1; 7 bases are shared with TRBD1. TRBV23-1 belongs to the ORF category, with a function that is uncertain. CDR3 length: 15 residues. V trimming: 2 bases; J trimming: 5 bases; junction bases outside the gene matches: 8. CDR3 sequence reads: CASSQKGARETEAFF. DNA of the CDR3: TGCGCCAGCAGTCAAAAGGGGGCGCGGGAAACTGAAGCTTTCTTT.

This clonotype showed up just once. CDR3 sequence (DNA): TGTGCCAGCGCCCGTACGGGGGGTCCGAACACCGGGGAGCTGTTTTTT. Residues: CASARTGGPNTGELFF. The rearrangement links TRBV7-7 to TRBJ2-2; 7 nucleotides line up with TRBD2. CDR1 is SSHAT, CDR2 FNYEAQ, per germline (reference sequence). With V trimmed by 8 bases and J by 0 bases, 9 bases remained unmatched. The CDR3 has 16 amino acids.

The genes are TRBV12-3 or TRBV12-4 and TRBJ1-2, with 10 bases matching TRBD1. Germline trimming cut 5 bases from V and 6 bases from J; bases unmatched to any gene: 9. This CDR3 is built from 15 residues. The CDR3 region has the DNA TGTGCCAGCAGTCAAGCGCGGACAGGGGGTCATGGCTACACCTTC. Its protein is CASSQARTGGHGYTF.

The chain employs TRBV12-3 or TRBV12-4 and TRBJ2-1; 12 positions match TRBD2. The CDR3 length is 16 residues. J was trimmed by 9 bases and V by 3 bases; bases with no gene match: 9. The DNA for the CDR3 is TGTGCCAGCAGTTTCGGGGCTAGCGGGGGGGCATTTGAGCAGTTCTTC. Its protein is CASSFGASGGAFEQFF.

This clonotype was observed a single time. The chain recombines TRBV18 with TRBJ2-5; no clear D gene. CDR3 length equals 13 residues. CDR1 and CDR2 (germline): KGHSH, LQKENI. V was trimmed by 6 bases and J by 5 bases, leaving 13 bases between them. The CDR3 bases are TGTGCCAGCTCGTCCGACCCGCCGGAGACCCAGTACTTC. Encoded protein: CASSSDPPETQYF.

The rearrangement uses TRBV6-5 and TRBJ2-7, with 7 bases matching TRBD1. Germline assignment: CDR1 MNHEY and CDR2 SVGAGI. The CDR3 totals 14 residues. Trimming at V came to 8 bases and at J to 3 bases, leaving 10 bases not matched to a gene. Written as DNA, the CDR3 is TGTGCCAGCGGTCGAGACAGGGACCTCTACGAGCAGTACTTC. As protein: CASGRDRDLYEQYF.

There are a few counts of this clonotype. The chain uses TRBV2 and TRBJ2-3; D is ambiguous. Trimming left V 4 bases short and J 0 bases short, with 8 bases between. CDR1 and CDR2 from the germline V gene are SNHLY and FYNNEI. The CDR3 is 14 amino acids. CDR3 residues: CASSGQTSTDTQYF. The DNA of the CDR3 is TGTGCCAGCAGTGGGCAGACTAGCACAGATACGCAGTATTTT.

The chain is built from TRBV20-1 and TRBJ1-2; TRBD1 aligns across 7 bases. The CDR3 consists of 16 residues. With V trimmed by 0 bases and J by 13 bases, 20 bases remained unmatched. Germline assignment: CDR1 DFQATT and CDR2 SNEGSKA (reference sequence). CDR3 sequence reads: CSARDFRQGLSATCTF. CDR3 nucleotides: TGCAGTGCTAGAGATTTTCGACAGGGCCTAAGCGCCACTTGCACCTTC.

This rearrangement joins TRBV27 to TRBJ1-6, with TRBD1 matching over 9 bases. The CDR3 is 14 amino acids. V dropped 0 bases and J dropped 10; count of bases not matched to a gene: 1. Germline V gives CDR1 MNHEY, CDR2 SMNVEV (reference sequence). This CDR3 reads CASSLSGQGSPLHF. CDR3 in DNA: TGTGCCAGCAGTTTATCGGGACAGGGCTCACCCCTCCACTTT.

V gene TRBV20-1 combines with J gene TRBJ1-6, with D perhaps matching TRBD1 (6 bases). CDR3 length: 13 residues. Germline V gene lookup returns CDR1 DFQATT and CDR2 SNEGSKA (reference sequence). Trimming took off 5 bases at V and 7 bases at J, with 12 bases between the two ends. The CDR3 nucleotides are TGCAGTGCTGGTCAGGGGTGGAATTCACCCCTCCACTTT. It codes for CSAGQGWNSPLHF.

The chain combines TRBV6-1 with TRBJ2-6; the D gene could be TRBD1 or TRBD2 (6 bases each). V was cut by 2 bases and J by 4 bases, with 9 bases left in between. Looked up from germline, CDR1 is MNHNS and CDR2 is SASEGT. This CDR3 region has 15 residues. The CDR3 nucleotides are TGTGCCAGCAGTGAATGGGGGGCCGGGGCCAACGTCCTGACTTTC. Translated: CASSEWGAGANVLTF.

The chain couples TRBV5-1 to TRBJ2-2; 10 nucleotides line up with TRBD2. The junction had 8 bases not matched to a gene; V was cut back by 5 bases and J by 7 bases. Germline V CDR1 and CDR2: SGHRS, YFSETQ. The CDR3 spans 15 residues. As DNA, the CDR3 is TGCGCCAGCAGACCCGGGACTAGCGTGTTCGGGGAGCTGTTTTTT. Protein: CASRPGTSVFGELFF.

This clonotype has more than one count but fewer than ten. V gene TRBV12-3 or TRBV12-4 combines with J gene TRBJ2-3; D unresolved. This CDR3 spans 12 amino acids. Trimming removed 2 bases from V and 6 bases from J, with 6 bases in between. The CDR3: CASSLFGDTQYF. In DNA, the CDR3 is TGTGCCAGCAGTTTATTCGGGGATACGCAGTATTTT.

The chain joins TRBV5-1 to TRBJ1-2, with D unclear. CDR1 SGHRS and CDR2 YFSETQ come from the germline V gene. The CDR3 runs 12 residues. Trimming took 7 bases from V and 3 from J, leaving 10 bases between them. CDR3 sequence reads: CASGSPDYGYTF. The CDR3 nucleotides read TGCGCCAGCGGCTCCCCGGACTATGGCTACACCTTC.

The chain combines TRBV19 with TRBJ2-1; 11 bases align to TRBD2. The V gene's germline CDR1 is LNHDA and CDR2 SQIVND (reference sequence). The J segment lost 4 bases and the V segment lost 2 bases, leaving 10 bases of the junction unmatched. CDR3 length equals 18 residues. In DNA form, the CDR3 reads TGTGCCAGTAGTATACCTCAAATAGCGGGGGGGGATTACAATGAGCAGTTCTTC. As protein: CASSIPQIAGGDYNEQFF.

The chain recombines TRBV20-1 with TRBJ2-7; TRBD1 might be the D (6 bases). Germline CDR1 DFQATT, CDR2 SNEGSKA (reference sequence). The germline V and J ends were trimmed by 5 bases and 2 bases, with 16 bases remaining between them. CDR3 length: 14 amino acids. For the CDR3, the DNA is TGCAGTGCTGGGGGTAACAGGGACGCCTACGAGCAGTACTTC. Its translation: CSAGGNRDAYEQYF.